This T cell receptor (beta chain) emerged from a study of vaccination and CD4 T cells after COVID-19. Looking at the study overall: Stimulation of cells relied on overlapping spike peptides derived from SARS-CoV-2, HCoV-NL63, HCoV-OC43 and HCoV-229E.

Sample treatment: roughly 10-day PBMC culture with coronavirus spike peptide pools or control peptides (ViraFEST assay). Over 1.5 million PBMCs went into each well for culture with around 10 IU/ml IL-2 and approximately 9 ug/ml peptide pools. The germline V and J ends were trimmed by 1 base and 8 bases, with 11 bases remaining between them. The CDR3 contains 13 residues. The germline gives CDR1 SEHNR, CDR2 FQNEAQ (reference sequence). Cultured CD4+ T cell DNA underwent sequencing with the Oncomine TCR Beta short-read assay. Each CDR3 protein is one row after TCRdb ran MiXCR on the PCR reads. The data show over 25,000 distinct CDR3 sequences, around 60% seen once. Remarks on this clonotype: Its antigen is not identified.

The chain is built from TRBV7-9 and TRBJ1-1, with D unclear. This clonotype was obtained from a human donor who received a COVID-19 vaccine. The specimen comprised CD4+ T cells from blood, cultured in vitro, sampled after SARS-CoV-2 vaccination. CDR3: CASSLEDPREAFF. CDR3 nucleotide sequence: TGTGCCAGCAGCTTAGAGGATCCACGGGAAGCTTTCTTT.